These 7 T cell receptor beta chains originate from one sample sequenced in a study of T cell responses to AZD1222 COVID-19 vaccine (dated by TCRdb to about 2021). The library was built by means of the immunoSEQ multiplex PCR assay. Entries here come from immuneACCESS through TCRdb and include only in-frame sequences with V and J called. Some clones fail to appear in such tables; in the studies checked, an unresolved V gene covers under half of the shortfall, and the cause of the remainder is unknown. Here the sample has over 100,000 clones; over 90% occur a single time. Roughly 6.6% of the sample goes to the ten largest clones. The time point tag for this specimen amounts to: baseline before first vaccination. Specimen: peripheral blood, collected on day 0 of AZD1222 vaccination. The source of these receptors is an adult in good health.

The CDR3 coding sequence is TGTGCCAGCAGTACAACCGGGACAGGGGGCTACGAGCAGTACTTC. Amino acids: CASSTTGTGGYEQYF. The V gene is TRBV27, the J gene TRBJ2-7; 11 bases map to TRBD1. Looked up from germline, CDR1 is MNHEY and CDR2 is SMNVEV (reference sequence). The CDR3 covers 15 residues. V was clipped by 5 bases and J by 3 bases; unmatched bases: 6.

The chain uses TRBV4-3 and TRBJ1-2; D is undetermined. This CDR3 comprises 12 residues. The germline gives CDR1 LGHNA, CDR2 YSLEER. V lost 3 bases and J lost 4, with 6 bases in between. The chain's CDR3 is CASSQGVYGYTF. CDR3 sequence (DNA): TGCGCCAGCAGCCAGGGAGTCTATGGCTACACCTTC.

The gene calls are TRBV28 and TRBJ1-2; no firm D call. The CDR3 has 14 residues. Trimming stripped 2 bases from V and 4 bases from J, with 11 bases between. Germline CDR1 and CDR2: MDHEN and SYDVKM. The CDR3 sequence: CASSLPTAGYGYTF. CDR3 nucleotide sequence: TGTGCCAGCAGTTTACCAACGGCAGGCTATGGCTACACCTTC.

This rearrangement joins TRBV3-1 (or the pseudogene TRBV3-2) to TRBJ2-7; TRBD2 aligns across 9 bases. With V trimmed by 4 bases and J by 2 bases, 9 bases remained unmatched. The germline gives CDR1 LGHDT, CDR2 YNNKEL (reference sequence). The CDR3 extends over 16 amino acids. CDR3 sequence reads: CASSPAGTSHTYEQYF. CDR3 nucleotides: TGTGCCAGCAGCCCCGCCGGGACTAGCCACACCTACGAGCAGTACTTC.

This chain joins TRBV27 and TRBJ1-6, with TRBD1 as a possible D gene (6 bases). The CDR3 is 13 amino acids. V lost 10 bases, J lost 8 bases, and 15 bases lay in between. CDR1 and CDR2 from the germline V gene are MNHEY and SMNVEV (reference sequence). The CDR3 DNA sequence: TGTGCCACTTCGAGGGGGAGGGATTCACCCCTCCACTTT. Residues: CATSRGRDSPLHF.

This chain links TRBV10-3 with TRBJ2-1; 9 nucleotides agree with TRBD2. The CDR3 length is 15 residues. CDR1 is ENHRY and CDR2 is SYGVKD in the germline V gene. With 4 bases clipped from V and 7 bases from J, the junction kept 8 bases outside the gene matches. The CDR3 nucleotides read TGTGCCATCAGTGCCGCTAGCGGGATTCGGAATGAGCAGTTCTTC. This codes for CAISAASGIRNEQFF.

The rearrangement uses TRBV7-2 and TRBJ2-1, with D possibly matching TRBD2 (5 bases). The V end lost 5 bases, the J end lost 4 bases, and 21 bases lay between the germline ends. This CDR3 comprises 17 residues. Germline V lookup: CDR1 SGHTA, CDR2 FQGNSA. The CDR3: CASSPGWGVNQYNEQFF. The CDR3 coding sequence is TGTGCCAGCAGCCCCGGCTGGGGAGTTAACCAATACAATGAGCAGTTCTTC.